This T cell receptor (beta chain) was identified during a study of cytomegalovirus exposure and HLA in healthy donors (dated by TCRdb to 2017 to 2019). With regard to the full study: An earlier analysis of some 550 of the donors reported approximately 290 Gb of sequence data and approximately 110 million unique TCR beta sequences from some 180 million T cells. An earlier analysis of around 640 of the donors used high-throughput TCR beta sequencing to judge whether each TCR beta V gene segment behaved as functional or pseudogenic. Typing coverage varied by locus: roughly 629-630 donors for A, B, C, DRB1 and DQB1; approximately 560 for DQA1; some 610 for DPA1; 450 to 480 for DPB1. Genome-wide SNP genotypes for about 55% of the roughly 670 donors were used in a later genetic analysis, which treated that subset as a discovery cohort. Using immunosequencing, the study profiled T cell repertoires from around 680 subjects and related those repertoires to cytomegalovirus serostatus. An early release that covered around 590 HLA-typed donors contained approximately 300 gigabases of sequencing data and around 80 million unique TCR sequences. Rather than drawing on any new phenotypic data, the later analysis identified candidate immune exposures from TCR beta sequences and the way those sequences occurred across donors. Of the roughly 400 genotyped donors, about 84% fell in the genetic ancestry cluster associated with self-reported Caucasian donors. Donor age, sex, ethnicity and CMV serostatus were compiled together with the repertoire data. To study patterns of TCR occurrence, a later analysis re-analyzed previously published TCR beta repertoires from more than 550 donors and added high-resolution HLA genotyping. High-throughput TCR immunosequencing, statistical association of individual TCRs with disease status, and machine learning were combined to predict cytomegalovirus infection status. HLA typing included class I and class II loci at four-digit resolution. Four or five DR-DQ haplotypes were handled as single units for association and clustering, since linkage in the cohort was strong. Across 398 genotyped donors of the cohort, an average of about 240,000 unique TCR beta nucleotide sequences per donor were sequenced, and approximately 17% of those sequences were non-productive. All discovery cohort repertoires had been generated using a single sequencing platform. The study aimed to test whether cataloging public T cell receptors could reveal signatures of past pathogen exposure. In addition to the first cohort of about 650 subjects, a separate validation cohort of 120 different subjects was used.

Library preparation employed the immunoSEQ multiplex PCR assay. For the multiplex PCR, a mixture combining 60 forward primers for TCR Vbeta segments and 13 reverse primers for TCR Jbeta segments was used. Amplification of the CDR3 region of rearranged TCR beta genes was performed with a multiplex PCR assay on genomic DNA. The amplified TCR beta libraries were sequenced on the Illumina HiSeq System as 87-base-pair reads. Per the original workflow: Across the 640 or so repertoires, a later analysis counted tens of millions of unique TCR beta chains, 8.5 million to 12 million of which were shared by at least two donors. Raw reads were error-corrected and collapsed into unique sequences with a nearest-neighbor algorithm that merged closely related sequences to remove PCR and sequencing errors. Alignment of CDR3 sequences to IMGT reference sequences was used to assign V, D and J gene segments. Each retained sequence needed at least a six-nucleotide match to both a V gene segment and a J gene segment. A rearrangement was called productive if the CDR3 had no stop codons and remained in frame with V and J, and every other rearrangement was called non-productive. Following IMGT convention, CDR3 was defined as the stretch from the second conserved V-encoded cysteine up to the conserved J-encoded phenylalanine. The earlier analysis of about 530 of the donors excluded any sequence lacking an unambiguous match to a single V gene segment. In an earlier analysis of roughly 500 of the donors, V segments were called functional above 56.7% productive rearrangements and were called segregating when the between-donor standard deviation exceeded 5%. A statistical classification framework was developed to diagnose cytomegalovirus status using the catalog of TCR beta chain sequences. V and J gene assignment, in a later analysis, came from comparing TCR nucleotide sequences with IMGT/GENE-DB human TR gene sequences. The TCRdist pipeline was used in a later analysis to assign CDR3 sequences and most-parsimonious VDJ recombination scenarios. In a later analysis, each TCR beta chain was defined by its CDR3 amino acid sequence together with its V-gene family, and reads lacking a unique V-gene family were excluded. To address suspected cross-contamination and a sequencing artifact, a later analysis removed under 600 highly shared, low-generation-probability nucleotide sequences. A later analysis calculated a clonal expansion index for each public chain from normalized within-repertoire ranks of inferred template counts. Generation probabilities in a later analysis came from a VDJ recombination model fitted to out-of-frame rearrangements, and those results were checked against IGoR. In a later analysis, TCR-TCR, TCR-HLA and TCR-CMV co-occurrence was scored with hypergeometric tests, and a repertoire-size bias correction was applied to TCR pairs. False discovery rates were estimated in a later analysis by permuting HLA or CMV assignments 20 times. In a later analysis, co-occurring TCRs were grouped using DBSCAN, with TCRdist sequence similarity added in when clustering inside HLA-allele-positive subsets. Co-occurrence clustering excluded repertoires with fewer than 30,000 or more than 120,000 public chains, plus five with anomalous nucleotide sharing. As stored in TCRdb, this immuneACCESS dataset retains in-frame rearrangements with V and J assigned. A fraction of the clones does not appear; measured against another copy, unresolved V genes explain less than half of the discrepancy, and the remainder lacks a known reason. That table supplies the V and J calls and clone size; D and trimming were determined from the DNA. This sample holds fewer than 200,000 clones; less than 90% were observed only once. The ten biggest clones cover about 0.23% of the sample.

The cohort comprised 666 healthy bone marrow donors. At the time of sampling, all cohort members were nominally healthy, though unrecorded immune exposures were likely present. The donor tested CMV seronegative, placing the donor among the 352 seronegative members of the cohort. Every donor gave a peripheral blood sample, and the peripheral blood mononuclear cells from that sample were used for TCR beta sequencing. Genomic DNA was extracted from the blood cell samples with the Qiagen DNeasy Blood Extraction Kit. Concerning this clone: This receptor's antigen is unknown. The input lacks base qualities; no much larger clone sits a single base away.

Germline trimming: 10 bases from V, 1 base from J; junction bases outside gene matches: 12. Its CDR3 holds 15 amino acids, cysteine through phenylalanine. CDR3 DNA is the only sequence kept; it has 45 bases, read in frame from the first base. The paper's findings and limits, for the study overall: Only TCR beta chains were sequenced in this cohort, and the absence of alpha or paired-chain data limited detectable features. According to the authors, the approach could potentially be generalized to other disease states and immunological phenotypes. Linkage disequilibrium might explain the correlated functional status among segregating V segments, but an unknown experimental factor could not be excluded. In a later analysis, several top co-occurrence clusters were reported to appear linked to parvovirus B19, influenza, CMV and Epstein-Barr virus. A later genetic analysis reported fewer N-insertions in productive TCRs among donors in an Asian-associated ancestry cluster than the roughly 700-donor mean. In a later analysis, HLA-associated TCR beta chains showed more clonal expansion and lower generation probabilities than non-associated chains that were equally common. Most TCR sequences were observed very rarely across donors, whereas some public TCRs were present in many individuals. About 17 rarely observed V segments, including chromosome 9 orphons, were excluded from the earlier analysis of a few hundred of the donors because counts were too low. The only immune exposure information available for the cohort was CMV serostatus. Broadly in line with IMGT annotations, most TCR beta V segments showed up in productive rearrangements about 90% or about 30% of the time in an earlier analysis of several hundred of the donors. The study listed 150 to 200 TCR beta chains as associated with cytomegalovirus. Because some donors lacked HLA typing at each locus, the association tests relied only on the typed subset. An association between a missense DCLRE1C variant and V-gene and J-gene trimming of TCR beta chains was found in a later genetic analysis and replicated in an independent cohort. In a later analysis, most CMV-associated TCR beta chains were found to appear HLA-restricted, with HLA associations seemingly driven largely by CMV exposure. Strong co-occurrence of HLA alleles, especially DR and DQ, made assigning TCR associations to individual alleles difficult. The 87-base-pair reads could not distinguish some IMGT-functional V segments, including TRBV6-2 and TRBV6-3, so those segments were excluded. The sequencing pipeline was judged likely to have produced a cluster of highly shared sequence variants as a technical artifact. A further reported finding was that TCR beta sequences accurately predicted the HLA-A and HLA-B alleles for most subjects in the first cohort. A later analysis associated 15,000 to 20,000 TCR beta sequences with specific HLA alleles at a false discovery rate of 0.05. The classifier was reported to diagnose cytomegalovirus status with high specificity and sensitivity in both the original and validation cohorts. In a later analysis, TCR association rates were found to vary across HLA loci, with the most associated TCRs seen for DRB1 alleles and the fewest for HLA-C alleles. In vitro tests confirmed that a few of the cytomegalovirus-associated TCR beta chains recognize cytomegalovirus antigens. Roughly uniform sequencing depth across donors was assumed in presence/absence analyses, although this assumption may not hold.

The sample consisted of PBMCs. The rearrangement joined TRBV23-1 to TRBJ1-1, and 7 bases in between align with TRBD1. TRBV23-1 is recorded as an ORF, its role being uncertain. This receptor was identified in a girl less than two years old in good health and CMV-seronegative. The DNA reads TGCGCCAACAAACAGGGGTCAGTAAAGAACACTGAAGCTTTCTTT. Its coded protein is CANKQGSVKNTEAFF.